This T cell receptor beta chain was captured by sequencing in a study of T cells in Graves' hyperthyroidism and ophthalmopathy (dated by TCRdb to between 2019 and 2020). The study in broad terms: Peripheral blood samples were taken at the time of initial diagnosis, prior to any treatment. Whether ophthalmopathy could be predicted prospectively was tested in an independent validation cohort made up of 18 to 20 hyperthyroidism patients plus 17 patients who later progressed to ophthalmopathy. Thyroid tissue and blood T-cell repertoires from about six Graves' hyperthyroidism patients were also compared in the study. A discovery cohort of fewer than 110 patients, approximately 44 with Graves' ophthalmopathy and fewer than 65 with stable Graves' hyperthyroidism, was used to find distinguishing TCR V-J signatures. The 85 to 100 discovery patients were divided at random into training and test sets in a 7:3 ratio. The paper describes TCR Vbeta CDR3 sequencing of about 140 peripheral blood samples, made up of 43 ophthalmopathy patients, around 78 hyperthyroidism patients and about 17 progressor patients. After sampling, hyperthyroidism patients received methimazole starting at 30 mg daily, and ophthalmopathy patients received high-dose intravenous methylprednisolone.

Points the paper makes about the study in general: In validation, progression to ophthalmopathy was predicted by the model with about 70% sensitivity and 72.22% specificity, a median of around 5.9 months before onset. Ophthalmopathy was separated from stable hyperthyroidism by a 13 V-J signature model, with approximately 89% sensitivity and roughly 84% specificity obtained in cross-validation and 80%/75% obtained in testing. Blood samples also contained most of the expanded thyroid clonotypes (frequency above 0.001), which suggests that blood repertoires may reflect thyroid immune responses. Sample size was not statistically predetermined, and blinding of investigators to group allocation was not performed.

V is clipped by 7 bases and J by 5 bases, and the sequence between their germline boundaries is 14 bases long. Its CDR3 holds 13 amino acids, cysteine through phenylalanine. Only CDR3 DNA is held: 39 bases, read in frame from base 1. The TCR beta CDR3 regions were amplified from RNA transcripts. For the first round of RT-PCR on the TCR CDR3, the HTBI primer set was used together with the Qiagen OneStep RT-PCR kit. The libraries were constructed in a second round of multiplex PCR and then size-selected and purified. Sequencing of the libraries was done on an Illumina HiSeq2000 using paired-end 100 bp reads. As for the authors' bioinformatics: SOAPnuke was used to process the raw data, with reads discarded if the reads contained adapters or uncalled bases, had a mean Phred below 15, or lacked an exact constant-primer or identifier match. High-quality paired reads were merged using COPE v1.2.5, and each unique nucleotide sequence was defined as a clonotype. Clonotypes were aligned to IMGT TRBV, TRBD and TRBJ reference segments using MiTCR v1.1. The analysis included only V-J combinations with a frequency above 0.0001, which together covered around 99% of the repertoires. The TCS score was defined as F50 (clonal expansion) divided by E x V (chaos), with BLOSUM62-based TCRdist calculated between CDR3 peptides within each V-J. Welch's t-statistics and random forest reduced some 510 V-J features to 10 to 15, which were used in a naive Bayes classifier (R e1071). The raw public reads went through TCRdb reprocessing: fastp at Q25, MiXCR clone calling, in-frame beta chains kept. When rows share a CDR3 protein, they turn into one entry using the most common DNA and genes. The V and J calls and clone size come from TCRdb's table, not from the authors' own analysis. The table for this sample lists around 690,000 distinct CDR3 sequences; about 18% of them were counted only once. The ten largest clones add up to roughly a sixth of the sample.

This clonotype was picked up many times. The antigen it binds to is not known. Base qualities are not recorded, but no much larger clone differs from it by a single base. A patient counted as having stable Graves' hyperthyroidism if no progression to ophthalmopathy occurred over 18 months of follow-up. Hyperthyroidism patients were aged 18 to 65 years and newly diagnosed, with disease duration of less than 2 months. Exclusion was applied to patients with uncontrolled infections, other autoimmune diseases, pregnancy or lactation. Diagnoses were established on the basis of clinical symptoms, serum thyroxine and TRAb, thyroid ultrasound, and orbital computed tomography. PBMCs were isolated from more than 8 ml of fresh peripheral blood by Ficoll-Paque density gradient centrifugation. Total RNA was extracted using Trizol reagent, and RNA quality was assessed on an Agilent 2100 Bioanalyzer.

Material for sequencing was blood. The V and J genes are TRBV12-3 or TRBV12-4 and TRBJ2-5, with TRBD2 tentatively as D gene (5 bases match). This TCR derives from a man aged 50 to 60 with Graves' hyperthyroidism. The CDR3 protein is CASKWESVETQYF. The sequenced DNA is TGTGCCAGCAAGTGGGAGAGCGTTGAGACCCAGTACTTC.